The 32 T cell receptor beta chains below come from one sample, sequenced in a study of post-analysis software for immune sequencing data. Study-level points and caveats: There were five or six TRBV segments more frequent in patients than controls, and TRBV5-6, TRBV5-1 and TRBV20-1 were among them.

Researchers reported that TCR beta cDNA libraries carried unique molecular identifiers. TCRdb used MiXCR to reprocess the PCR reads, holding one entry per CDR3 protein. Among about 760,000 distinct CDR3 sequences, roughly 27% were seen once, and the ten largest hold roughly 0.53%. Their antigens are not known. The sequenced sample was blood. The receptors originated from a girl aged 10-17 years with multiple sclerosis.

J is TRBJ2-1 and V is TRBV7-2; 10 bases match TRBD2. Germline loops: CDR1 SGHTA, CDR2 FQGNSA. With 7 bases clipped from V and 1 base from J, the junction kept 7 bases outside the gene matches. This CDR3 contains 16 residues. DNA of the CDR3: TGTGCCAGCACCCCGGGACTAGCGTATTCCTACAATGAGCAGTTCTTC. Its translation: CASTPGLAYSYNEQFF.

CDR3 coding DNA: TGTGCCAGCAGCCAAAGGAGGCAGGCATCCTACGAGCAGTACTTC. This sequence encodes CASSQRRQASYEQYF. The V gene is TRBV3-1, the J gene TRBJ2-5; D may be TRBD2 (5 bases). TRBJ2-7 matches the DNA end more closely, so the J call is doubtful. There are 15 residues in the CDR3. CDR1 is LGHDT, CDR2 YNNKEL, per germline (reference sequence).

This clonotype was recorded a few times. V and J are TRBV20-1 and TRBJ2-7, with 12 nucleotides matching TRBD2. The length of the CDR3 is 18 residues. Per the germline V gene, CDR1 is DFQATT and CDR2 is SNEGSKA (reference sequence). V lost 0 bases and J lost 10; bases outside the gene matches: 19. CDR3 in amino acids: CSARDRTDWRTSGIEQYF. The CDR3 DNA reads as TGCAGTGCTAGAGATCGCACAGACTGGCGGACTAGCGGGATCGAACAGTACTTC.

With respect to this clonotype: One junction end does not reproduce the germline sequence, and a read error may be involved. The chain combines TRBV7-2 with TRBJ2-7; maybe TRBD1 (5 bases). The CDR3 has 14 amino acids. CDR1 SGHTA and CDR2 FQGNSA come from the germline V gene. For the CDR3, the DNA is TGTGCCAGCAGCCAGGGCCGCTATTCCTACGAGCGGTACTTC. Encoded protein: CASSQGRYSYERYF.

The V call is TRBV7-2, the J call TRBJ2-3, with 13 bases that match TRBD2. Germline V gene data show CDR1 as SGHTA and CDR2 as FQGNSA. Losses at the gene ends were 3 bases for V and 10 bases for J; bases not matched to a gene: 7. This CDR3 spans 15 amino acids. This CDR3 is CASSLGTSGILAQYF. CDR3 DNA sequence: TGTGCCAGCAGCTTGGGGACTAGCGGGATCCTTGCGCAGTATTTT.

The chain employs TRBV6-2 or TRBV6-3 and TRBJ1-1, with 7 nucleotides matching TRBD1. Trimming removed 5 bases from V and 4 bases from J; junction bases left unmatched: 4. The germline CDR1 and CDR2 sequences are MNHEY and SVGEGT. The CDR3 runs to 13 residues. The CDR3: CASSKTGITEAFF. The CDR3 region has the DNA TGTGCCAGCAGTAAGACAGGGATCACTGAAGCTTTCTTT.

This clonotype was seen repeatedly, ten times or more. This CDR3 reads CASSASGYEQYF. CDR3 in DNA: TGTGCCAGCAGTGCGTCAGGATACGAGCAGTACTTC. The J gene is TRBJ2-7, the V gene TRBV25-1; no reliable D call. This CDR3 has 12 amino acids. V lost 4 bases and J 4 bases, leaving 8 bases between the germline ends. The germline V gene encodes CDR1 MGHDK and CDR2 SYGVNS.

In regard to this clonotype: A read error may produce the germline difference seen at one junction end. The chain employs TRBV2 and TRBJ2-5; TRBD1 matches at 10 bases. There are 15 residues in the CDR3. Germline loops: CDR1 SNHLY, CDR2 FYNNEI. The CDR3 sequence is CTSPGGQGHQETQYF. CDR3 nucleotide sequence: TGTACCAGCCCGGGGGGACAGGGGCACCAAGAGACCCAGTACTTC.

The V call is TRBV19, the J call TRBJ2-1; 9 bases line up with TRBD1. Per the germline V gene, CDR1 is LNHDA and CDR2 is SQIVND (reference sequence). This CDR3 spans 14 amino acids. V shed 4 bases, J shed 6 bases, and the junction held 4 bases outside the gene matches. This chain's CDR3 is CASSRDRDLNEQFF. The CDR3 nucleotides read TGTGCCAGTAGTAGGGACAGGGACCTCAATGAGCAGTTCTTC.

The V call is TRBV2, the J call TRBJ2-3, with TRBD2 matching over 8 bases. The trim removed 4 bases at V and 2 bases at J, leaving 8 bases unmatched. Germline CDR1 is SNHLY and CDR2 is FYNNEI. The CDR3 consists of 16 residues. The CDR3 DNA sequence: TGTGCCAGCAGTGCCCGAGGACTAGCCCTCACAGATACGCAGTATTTT. This encodes CASSARGLALTDTQYF.

This clonotype showed up just a few times. The CDR3 loop reads CASRTRGGINQPQHF. The CDR3 nucleotides read TGTGCCAGCAGGACCCGAGGGGGAATCAATCAGCCCCAGCATTTT. This chain joins TRBV28 and TRBJ1-5, with D perhaps matching TRBD1 (6 bases). Per the germline V gene, CDR1 is MDHEN and CDR2 is SYDVKM. CDR3 size: 15 residues. V lost 6 bases and J lost 3, with 15 bases in between.

This clonotype was seen many times. The rearrangement links TRBV6-4 to TRBJ2-3; 7 bases fit TRBD2. V was pared by 4 bases and J by 1 base, with 2 bases of the junction left unmatched. The CDR3 length is 14 residues. The germline V gene encodes CDR1 MRHNA and CDR2 SNTAGT. CDR3 nucleotide sequence: TGTGCCAGCAGTGTTACTAGCGGCACAGATACGCAGTATTTT. This gives the protein CASSVTSGTDTQYF.

The V call is TRBV20-1, the J call TRBJ2-3; D not resolved. Trimming took 2 bases from V and 0 from J, leaving 6 bases between them. Germline loops: CDR1 DFQATT, CDR2 SNEGSKA (reference sequence). The CDR3 loop spans 13 amino acids. The CDR3 region has the DNA TGCAGTGCTAGAAAAGAGAGCACAGATACGCAGTATTTT. Residues: CSARKESTDTQYF.

This clonotype showed up just a few times. This rearrangement joins TRBV18 to TRBJ2-7, with 9 bases fitting TRBD1. V was clipped by 3 bases and J by 3 bases; unmatched bases: 6. Germline-derived CDR1 and CDR2 are KGHSH and LQKENI. The CDR3 loop spans 15 amino acids. This CDR3 reads CASSPTTGGGYEQYF. Here the CDR3 DNA reads TGTGCCAGCTCACCGACGACAGGGGGAGGCTACGAGCAGTACTTC.

As concerns this clonotype: This may come from a read error, since a much larger clone is one base off. The CDR3 ends on some other residue instead of the conserved phenylalanine or tryptophan, so this is likely a read error. The chain employs TRBV29-1 and TRBJ2-7, with D uncertain. Trimming took 4 bases from V and 0 from J, leaving 10 bases between them. CDR3 length: 13 residues. Germline values: CDR1 SQVTM, CDR2 ANQGSEA. CDR3 protein: CSVGLPSSYEQYY. DNA of the CDR3: TGCAGCGTTGGGCTCCCCAGCTCCTACGAGCAGTACTAC.

This clonotype was seen a few times. The chain is built from TRBV6-6 and TRBJ2-1; 8 nucleotides agree with TRBD1. Germline V gives CDR1 MNHNY, CDR2 SVGAGI (reference sequence). J lost 10 bases, V lost 6 bases, and 14 bases had no gene match. This CDR3 has 15 residues. CDR3 residues: CASSRNTGGAYEQFF. CDR3 DNA sequence: TGTGCCAGCAGCCGAAACACAGGGGGAGCCTACGAGCAGTTCTTC.

The rearrangement links TRBV27 to TRBJ2-7; D may be TRBD2 (6 bases). Germline lookup yields CDR1 MNHEY and CDR2 SMNVEV (reference sequence). V was pared by 8 bases and J by 0 bases, with 14 bases between. The CDR3 has 14 amino acids. The CDR3 reads CASRVGGSSYEQYF. The CDR3 DNA follows: TGTGCCAGCCGGGTGGGAGGAAGCTCCTACGAGCAGTACTTC.

The chain joins TRBV27 to TRBJ2-5; 9 bases are shared with TRBD1. This CDR3 contains 14 residues. Germline CDR1 is MNHEY and CDR2 is SMNVEV (reference sequence). The junction had 9 bases not matched to a gene; V was cut back by 8 bases and J by 5 bases. The CDR3 here is CASWVTGGQETQYF. CDR3 DNA: TGTGCCAGCTGGGTAACAGGGGGCCAGGAGACCCAGTACTTC.

About this clonotype: Compared with germline, one end of the junction differs, possibly owing to a read error. The rearrangement links TRBV29-1 to TRBJ1-2, with D unclear. The CDR3 totals 13 residues. The V gene's germline CDR1 is SQVTM and CDR2 ANQGSEA. CDR3: CSVDPSDNSGYTF. The CDR3 nucleotides are TGCAGCGTTGACCCCTCCGACAACTCTGGCTACACCTTC.

The chain couples TRBV5-1 to TRBJ2-2, with D tentatively TRBD2 (5 bases). Germline lookup yields CDR1 SGHRS and CDR2 YFSETQ. There are 16 residues in the CDR3. The V end was cut by 4 bases, the J end by 3 bases, with 16 bases between. The CDR3 bases are TGCGCCAGCAGCCCAGAGGGTACTAGGTACACCGGGGAGCTGTTTTTT. As protein: CASSPEGTRYTGELFF.

This clonotype occurred many times. The rearrangement uses TRBV29-1 and TRBJ2-7, with D possibly called TRBD1 or TRBD2 (6 bases each). Germline values: CDR1 SQVTM, CDR2 ANQGSEA. CDR3 length: 13 residues. The ends were cut back, 5 bases at V and 4 bases at J, with 15 bases in the middle. CDR3 sequence (DNA): TGCAGCGTTCTGGCAGGGGAGGCTTACGAGCAGTACTTC. The encoded protein is CSVLAGEAYEQYF.

This sequence joins TRBV20-1 and TRBJ2-1; D is perhaps TRBD2 (6 bases). The CDR3 extends over 15 amino acids. The germline CDR1 and CDR2 sequences are DFQATT and SNEGSKA (reference sequence). Deletions cut 0 bases from V and 3 bases from J, with 12 bases between. In nucleotides, the CDR3 is TGCAGTGCTAGAGAACTAGCCACCGACTACAATGAGCAGTTCTTC. Translated: CSARELATDYNEQFF.

The rearrangement uses TRBV18 and TRBJ2-7; weak D call: TRBD1 (6 bases). The CDR3 consists of 15 residues. The V end lost 3 bases, the J end lost 2 bases, and 14 bases lay between the germline ends. Germline V CDR1 and CDR2: KGHSH, LQKENI. CDR3: CASSPSGHATYEQYF. The CDR3 nucleotides are TGTGCCAGCTCACCCTCGGGACACGCGACCTACGAGCAGTACTTC.

The rearrangement links TRBV15 to TRBJ2-1; no definite D call. V dropped 2 bases and J dropped 4 bases, with 3 bases sitting between them. The germline CDR1 and CDR2 sequences are LNHNV and YYDKDF (reference sequence). The CDR3 length is 12 residues. Written as DNA, the CDR3 is TGTGCCACCAGCAGACCTTACAATGAGCAGTTCTTC. Amino acid sequence: CATSRPYNEQFF.

J is TRBJ2-5 and V is TRBV5-6; the match to TRBD2 covers 11 bases. The ends lost 3 bases at V and 5 bases at J; junction bases unmatched: 3. The CDR3 sequence is 14 residues long. Germline loops: CDR1 SGHDT, CDR2 YYEEEE. The CDR3 DNA reads TGTGCCAGCAGCTATAGCGGGGGGGCCGAGACCCAGTACTTC. It translates to CASSYSGGAETQYF.

J is TRBJ2-3 and V is TRBV29-1; 9 bases match TRBD2. The CDR3 has 14 residues. Germline CDR1 reads SQVTM; CDR2 reads ANQGSEA. The ends lost 1 base at V and 1 base at J; junction bases unmatched: 0. The CDR3 coding sequence is TGCAGCGTTGAAGGACTAGCGGGCACAGATACGCAGTATTTT. Residues: CSVEGLAGTDTQYF.

This chain joins TRBV9 and TRBJ2-4; tentatively, D is TRBD2 (6 bases). CDR3 length: 14 residues. V was cut by 4 bases and J by 2 bases, with 10 bases left in between. Germline V gene sequence: CDR1 SGDLS, CDR2 YYNGEE. CDR3 coding DNA: TGTGCCAGCAGCACAGCGGGTCCCAAAAACATTCAGTACTTC. Its protein product is CASSTAGPKNIQYF.

This clonotype has a handful of counts. CDR3 in amino acids: CASRGRPYEQYF. The CDR3 nucleotides read TGTGCCAGCAGGGGACGCCCCTACGAGCAGTACTTC. The chain employs TRBV2 and TRBJ2-7; D possibly matches TRBD1 or TRBD2 (5 bases each). The CDR3 totals 12 residues. Trimming left V 6 bases short and J 2 bases short, with 8 bases between. Germline V CDR1 and CDR2: SNHLY, FYNNEI.

Only a few counts were recorded for this clonotype. The CDR3 here is CSARAQDQRPQHF. CDR3 sequence (DNA): TGCAGTGCTAGAGCACAGGATCAGCGGCCCCAGCATTTT. The chain links TRBV20-1 to TRBJ1-5; TRBD1 might be the D (5 bases). Germline CDR1 is DFQATT and CDR2 is SNEGSKA (reference sequence). Trimming removed 1 base from V and 9 bases from J, with 13 bases in between. The CDR3 sequence is 13 residues long.

This clonotype was seen many times. V gene TRBV28 combines with J gene TRBJ2-5, with 10 bases lining up with TRBD2. V was pared by 3 bases and J by 2 bases, with 6 bases of the junction left unmatched. Germline V gene sequence: CDR1 MDHEN, CDR2 SYDVKM. The CDR3 loop spans 16 amino acids. The CDR3, as DNA: TGTGCCAGCAGTTTTTTGGCTAGCGGGGGACAAGAGACCCAGTACTTC. It codes for CASSFLASGGQETQYF. The full variable domain, with the rest looked up from reference TRBV28 and TRBJ2-5, is DVKVTQSSRYLVKRTGEKVFLECVQDMDHENMFWYRQDPGLGLRLIYFSYDVKMKEKGDIPEGYSVSREKKERFSLILESASTNQTSMYLCASSFLASGGQETQYFGPGTRLLVL.

This rearrangement joins TRBV28 to TRBJ2-3, with D perhaps matching TRBD1 (5 bases). Trimming shortened V by 3 bases and J by 3 bases, and 13 bases separated the two germline ends. Germline V gene sequence: CDR1 MDHEN, CDR2 SYDVKM. CDR3 size: 15 residues. CDR3 loop: CASSFFRGVTDTQYF. CDR3 sequence (DNA): TGTGCCAGCAGTTTTTTTAGGGGTGTAACAGATACGCAGTATTTT.

This chain uses TRBV12-3 or TRBV12-4 with TRBJ2-5; D gene ambiguous. Trimming took 6 bases from V and 4 from J, leaving 9 bases between them. The length of the CDR3 is 12 residues. This CDR3 is CASRKTLETQYF. The CDR3 DNA reads TGTGCCAGCAGAAAAACTCTAGAGACCCAGTACTTC.